The clone carrying this TCR beta chain has just a few counts. What it recognizes is unknown. This sample is part of a study of T cell responses to AZD1222 COVID-19 vaccine. Study at large: Second doses at about 4 or about 12 weeks were pooled. Study findings and constraints: Donors were largely white British and mainly female; clonal diversity was possibly underestimated.

Generated by immunoSEQ multiplex PCR, the TCRdb table keeps only in-frame clones and is missing some. The sample holds 80,000 or so clones; around nine tenths are singletons and the top ten take roughly 1.6%. CDR3 length equals 13 residues. The ends were cut back, 1 base at V and 11 bases at J, with 12 bases in the middle. The germline CDR1 and CDR2 sequences are SEHNR and FQNEAQ (reference sequence). The sample here was peripheral blood, taken on day 0 of AZD1222 vaccination. The receptor comes from an adult in good health. The gene calls are TRBV7-9 and TRBJ1-5, with D unclear. CDR3: CASSLESREAQHF. Written as DNA, the CDR3 is TGTGCCAGCAGCTTAGAGAGCCGCGAAGCCCAGCATTTT.